This record looks at one T cell receptor beta chain sequence and its context. This record belongs to a study of shared clonotypes between healthy human individuals. Naive CD8 cells, CD45RO-negative and positively selected for CCR7, excluded terminally differentiated effector memory CD45RA+ cells. The ends lost 4 bases at V and 4 bases at J; junction bases unmatched: 9. Germline CDR1 is SGHRS and CDR2 is YFSETQ. The CDR3 covers 15 residues. Under the authors' procedure: ImmunoSEQ only sent back junction sequences with no quality scores, so filtering was done differently. TCRdb's copy holds only in-frame clones and misses some; the assay was immunoSEQ multiplex PCR. The V and J calls and the clone size are those of that table, but D and trimming were determined from the DNA. Of almost 700,000 clones listed, about 91% are singletons.

The sample was naive CD8+ T cells sorted from blood. The sequence came from a man younger than 40 in good health. This chain joins TRBV5-1 and TRBJ2-7; the match to TRBD1 covers 9 bases. The CDR3 sequence is CASSAPGQGAYEQYF. CDR3 in DNA: TGCGCCAGCAGCGCCCCGGGACAGGGTGCGTACGAGCAGTACTTC.